Each of the 28 T cell receptor beta chains below was sequenced from the same sample in a study of shared clonotypes between healthy human individuals. Sequencing used immunoSEQ multiplex PCR; TCRdb keeps in-frame clones, though not all of them. The sample contains 2 million to 2.5 million clones, 85% to 95% of which appear only once. The sequencing input was naive CD4+ T cells sorted from blood. The subset: CD45RA+ positively selected. These receptors all stem from a man between 18 and 35 years old in good health.

This clone was recorded only once. The V and J genes are TRBV6-6 and TRBJ1-1; TRBD1 might be the D (6 bases). The CDR3 consists of 13 residues. With 8 bases removed from V and 5 bases from J, the gap between germline ends came to 15 bases. CDR1 is MNHNY, CDR2 SVGAGI, per germline (reference sequence). CDR3 nucleotides: TGTGCCAGCGCAGGGGCGCGGGGTACTGAAGCTTTCTTT. It is translated as CASAGARGTEAFF.

This chain joins TRBV6-5 and TRBJ2-3; 9 nucleotides line up with TRBD2. This CDR3 region has 16 residues. Germline CDR1 MNHEY, CDR2 SVGAGI. Trimming cost V 2 bases and J 4 bases; bases outside gene matches: 7. As DNA, the CDR3 is TGTGCCAGCAGTTACGCGGCTAGCGGGAAGGCAGATACGCAGTATTTT. Its translation: CASSYAASGKADTQYF.

V is TRBV10-2 and J is TRBJ2-7; TRBD1 might be the D (6 bases). Germline loops: CDR1 WSHSY, CDR2 SAAADI. The CDR3 runs to 11 residues. The germline V and J ends were trimmed by 11 bases and 5 bases, with 13 bases remaining between them. For the CDR3, the DNA is TGCGCCGCAAGCACAGGGAACGAGCAGTACTTC. Its translation: CAASTGNEQYF.

A word on this clone: The same CDR3 is also encoded by other DNA sequences in this sample. This chain connects TRBV2 to TRBJ2-1, with 12 nucleotides matching TRBD2. Germline CDR1 and CDR2: SNHLY and FYNNEI. This CDR3 has 14 residues. The junction had 0 bases not matched to a gene; V was cut back by 6 bases and J by 3 bases. The CDR3 DNA sequence: TGTGCCAGCAGGACTAGCGGGGGCTACAATGAGCAGTTCTTC. It translates to CASRTSGGYNEQFF.

This clone was detected once. The CDR3 coding sequence is TGTGCCAGCCAGCGGGAGGGCCTCCCAGATACGCAGTATTTT. Translated: CASQREGLPDTQYF. The gene calls are TRBV2 and TRBJ2-3, with TRBD2 identical over 10 bases. In germline, CDR1 is SNHLY, CDR2 FYNNEI. Germline trimming cut 8 bases from V and 4 bases from J; bases unmatched to any gene: 6. The CDR3 extends over 14 amino acids.

This clone was recorded only once. This rearrangement joins TRBV6-5 to TRBJ2-2; perhaps TRBD2 as D (7 bases). V was clipped by 5 bases and J by 7 bases, with 11 bases between them. Per germline, CDR1 MNHEY and CDR2 SVGAGI. The CDR3 runs 13 residues. Here the CDR3 DNA reads TGTGCCAGCAGTCGGGGGGCAGACGGGGAGCTGTTTTTT. Amino acid sequence: CASSRGADGELFF.

The CDR3, as DNA: TGCAGCGCCTCCAGCAGCTATGAGCAGTTCTTC. It encodes CSASSSYEQFF. The chain employs TRBV29-1 and TRBJ2-1; D not resolved. Germline V lookup: CDR1 SQVTM, CDR2 ANQGSEA. This CDR3 is 11 amino acids long. Trimming took off 7 bases at V and 8 bases at J, with 12 bases between the two ends.

This rearrangement joins TRBV6-5 to TRBJ2-1, with D hard to call. Per the germline V gene, CDR1 is MNHEY and CDR2 is SVGAGI. The V and J ends lost 9 bases and 12 bases respectively, with 15 bases between them. The CDR3 runs 11 residues. The CDR3 DNA follows: TGTGCCAGGAGACCCCGTTTATGGCAGTTCTTC. It specifies CARRPRLWQFF.

The genes are TRBV6-1 and TRBJ1-2; D possibly corresponds to TRBD1 (5 bases). V lost 4 bases to trimming and J lost 0 bases, with 9 bases between them. Germline V lookup: CDR1 MNHNS, CDR2 SASEGT. The CDR3 sequence is 14 residues long. CDR3 in amino acids: CASSGAGTNYGYTF. The CDR3 region has the DNA TGTGCCAGCAGTGGGGCAGGGACTAACTATGGCTACACCTTC.

The CDR3 bases are TGTGCCAGCAGTCCAGGGGTTAATCAGCCCCAGCATTTT. As protein: CASSPGVNQPQHF. V is TRBV27 and J is TRBJ1-5; possible D gene TRBD1, 6 bases. Germline values: CDR1 MNHEY, CDR2 SMNVEV (reference sequence). V lost 5 bases to trimming and J lost 4 bases, with 9 bases between them. The CDR3 loop spans 13 amino acids.

J is TRBJ2-7 and V is TRBV28; D call uncertain. This CDR3 spans 12 amino acids. CDR1 MDHEN and CDR2 SYDVKM come from the germline V gene. Trimming removed 9 bases from V and 3 bases from J, with 12 bases in between. The CDR3 reads CASSNRHYEQYF. CDR3 nucleotide sequence: TGTGCCAGTAGTAACAGACACTACGAGCAGTACTTC.

The V gene is TRBV7-9, the J gene TRBJ1-4; D gene ambiguous. The CDR3 loop spans 14 amino acids. Germline CDR1 and CDR2: SEHNR and FQNEAQ (reference sequence). The V end was cut by 3 bases, the J end by 4 bases, with 9 bases between. The CDR3 region has the DNA TGTGCCAGCAGCTTCGCGACCCTTAATGAAAAACTGTTTTTT. It encodes CASSFATLNEKLFF.

The rearrangement links TRBV7-9 to TRBJ1-1; D is undetermined. From germline, CDR1 is SEHNR and CDR2 FQNEAQ (reference sequence). Between the trimmed V and J ends, which lost 7 bases and 0 bases, there was a span of 12 bases. There are 14 residues in the CDR3. The CDR3 region is CASTFLGLNTEAFF. CDR3 nucleotides: TGTGCCAGCACCTTTCTGGGGTTGAACACTGAAGCTTTCTTT.

This chain connects TRBV6-5 to TRBJ1-2; TRBD1 aligns across 11 bases. The CDR3 is made up of 16 amino acids. Germline CDR1 MNHEY, CDR2 SVGAGI. V lost 2 bases to trimming and J lost 8 bases; unmatched junction nucleotides: 10. CDR3 bases: TGTGCCAGCAGTTACACGCTAGGACAGGGGGCCCACGGCTACACCTTC. It yields the protein CASSYTLGQGAHGYTF.

The chain links TRBV6-6 to TRBJ2-7; weak D call: TRBD2 (7 bases). The CDR3 has 16 residues. Germline CDR1 reads MNHNY; CDR2 reads SVGAGI (reference sequence). Between the trimmed V and J ends, which lost 7 bases and 4 bases, there was a span of 23 bases. The CDR3 DNA follows: TGTGCCAGCAACCGTCCGGTGGGGGGGCTTCCTTACGAGCAGTACTTC. Encoded protein: CASNRPVGGLPYEQYF.

The J gene is TRBJ1-4, the V gene TRBV5-4; perhaps TRBD1 as D (6 bases). Germline V gives CDR1 SGHNT, CDR2 YYREEE (reference sequence). Between the trimmed V and J ends, which lost 0 bases and 8 bases, there was a span of 17 bases. The CDR3 has 16 residues. The CDR3 loop is CASSLGSSGVGEKLFF. The DNA of the CDR3 is TGTGCCAGCAGCTTGGGGAGTTCAGGGGTGGGCGAAAAACTGTTTTTT.

V is TRBV5-1 and J is TRBJ2-5; possible D gene TRBD2, 6 bases. CDR3 length: 16 residues. V lost 0 bases to trimming and J lost 1 base, with 13 bases between them. Germline assignment: CDR1 SGHRS and CDR2 YFSETQ. The CDR3 coding sequence is TGCGCCAGCAGCTTGGTCCGTGGGACTTCCCAAGAGACCCAGTACTTC. It encodes CASSLVRGTSQETQYF.

This rearrangement joins TRBV9 to TRBJ1-4; 7 bases agree with TRBD1. This CDR3 is built from 16 residues. Germline V gives CDR1 SGDLS, CDR2 YYNGEE. V trimming: 0 bases; J trimming: 4 bases; junction bases outside the gene matches: 6. CDR3 DNA sequence: TGTGCCAGCAGCGTAGGAGACAGGGCTGATAATGAAAAACTGTTTTTT. Translated: CASSVGDRADNEKLFF.

The chain has TRBV6-5 and TRBJ2-5; D is undetermined. The V end was cut by 5 bases, the J end by 4 bases, with 14 bases between. The CDR3 spans 14 residues. Per germline, CDR1 MNHEY and CDR2 SVGAGI. CDR3 in amino acids: CASSLAGERETQYF. CDR3 DNA sequence: TGTGCCAGCAGTCTCGCCGGAGAACGAGAGACCCAGTACTTC.

The V gene is TRBV19, the J gene TRBJ1-1; D possibly corresponds to TRBD1 (6 bases). Trimming left V 9 bases short and J 1 base short, with 12 bases between. The CDR3 is made up of 13 amino acids. In germline, CDR1 is LNHDA, CDR2 SQIVND (reference sequence). CDR3 amino acids: CASTRTANTEAFF. The CDR3 coding sequence is TGTGCCAGCACCAGGACAGCGAACACTGAAGCTTTCTTT. Full variable domain (outside the CDR3, taken from reference TRBV19 and TRBJ1-1): DGGITQSPKYLFRKEGQNVTLSCEQNLNHDAMYWYRQDPGQGLRLIYYSQIVNDFQKGDIAEGYSVSREKKESFPLTVTSAQKNPTAFYLCASTRTANTEAFFGQGTRLTVV.

About this clone itself: Other nucleotide sequences in the sample specify the same CDR3. The V call is TRBV5-1, the J call TRBJ2-2; D is perhaps TRBD1 (5 bases). Germline V gene data show CDR1 as SGHRS and CDR2 as YFSETQ. V shed 2 bases and J shed 5 bases, with 7 bases lying between them. The CDR3 covers 13 residues. CDR3 amino acids: CASSLGETGELFF. DNA for the CDR3: TGCGCCAGCAGCTTAGGGGAAACCGGGGAGCTGTTTTTT.

The V gene is TRBV4-1, the J gene TRBJ2-7, with no clear D. V gave up 0 bases and J gave up 9 bases, with 12 bases separating them. CDR3 size: 13 residues. The V gene's germline CDR1 is MGHRA and CDR2 YSYEKL. The chain's CDR3 is CASSQDPLRGQYF. The DNA of the CDR3 is TGCGCCAGCAGCCAAGATCCTCTCAGAGGGCAGTACTTC.

The gene calls are TRBV5-1 and TRBJ2-7, with TRBD2 identical over 11 bases. Germline V CDR1 and CDR2: SGHRS, YFSETQ. This CDR3 region has 15 residues. V lost 6 bases, J lost 7 bases, and 12 bases stayed unmatched. The CDR3 coding sequence is TGCGCCAGCACCCTTGGTGGGACTAGCGGCGAAGAGCAGTACTTC. It yields the protein CASTLGGTSGEEQYF.

Notes on this clone: Distinct nucleotide sequences in the sample also encode this CDR3. The chain has TRBV30 and TRBJ2-3; D is unclear. V was cut by 2 bases and J by 3 bases, with 6 bases left in between. The CDR3 is 12 residues long. Germline values: CDR1 GTSNPN, CDR2 SVGIG (reference sequence). The chain's CDR3 is CAWSPGTDTQYF. As DNA, the CDR3 is TGTGCCTGGAGTCCCGGGACAGATACGCAGTATTTT.

The chain is built from TRBV19 and TRBJ1-2, with D perhaps TRBD1 (5 bases). This CDR3 region has 18 residues. Germline CDR1 and CDR2: LNHDA and SQIVND (reference sequence). Trimming took off 6 bases at V and 0 bases at J, with 23 bases between the two ends. CDR3 sequence: CASSPQDRLNLANYGYTF. CDR3 coding DNA: TGTGCCAGTAGCCCCCAAGACAGACTTAACCTAGCTAACTATGGCTACACCTTC. Combining the CDR3 with reference TRBV19 and TRBJ1-2 gives the whole variable domain DGGITQSPKYLFRKEGQNVTLSCEQNLNHDAMYWYRQDPGQGLRLIYYSQIVNDFQKGDIAEGYSVSREKKESFPLTVTSAQKNPTAFYLCASSPQDRLNLANYGYTFGSGTRLTVV.

Of note for this clone: Other DNA sequences within the sample encode an identical CDR3. The chain is built from TRBV10-3 and TRBJ2-7; 7 nucleotides match TRBD2. V shed 2 bases and J 1 base; nucleotides not matched to a gene: 2. The CDR3 length is 14 residues. Germline loops: CDR1 ENHRY, CDR2 SYGVKD. As DNA, the CDR3 is TGTGCCATCAGTGAGGGAGCGGGGTCCTACGAGCAGTACTTC. This translates into CAISEGAGSYEQYF.

Note on this clone: Distinct nucleotide sequences in the sample also encode this CDR3. The chain carries TRBV11-3 and TRBJ2-2, with D unclear. The germline V gene has CDR1 SGHNT and CDR2 YENEEA. V shed 1 base and J shed 2 bases, with 5 bases lying between them. This CDR3 region has 14 residues. CDR3 DNA sequence: TGTGCCAGCAGCTTAGGAGGCAACACCGGGGAGCTGTTTTTT. Its translation is CASSLGGNTGELFF.

A word on this clone: Other DNA sequences in this specimen translate into the identical CDR3. The chain is built from TRBV2 and TRBJ2-3, with TRBD1 matching 7 bases. The trim removed 6 bases at V and 6 bases at J, leaving 3 bases unmatched. This CDR3 is built from 12 residues. The germline V gene has CDR1 SNHLY and CDR2 FYNNEI. CDR3 DNA sequence: TGTGCCAGCAGCCAGGGGGTCGATACGCAGTATTTT. As protein: CASSQGVDTQYF. The variable domain in full, completed from reference TRBV2 and TRBJ2-3, reads EPEVTQTPSHQVTQMGQEVILRCVPISNHLYFYWYRQILGQKVEFLVSFYNNEISEKSEIFDDQFSVERPDGSNFTLKIRSTKLEDSAMYFCASSQGVDTQYFGPGTRLTVL.